This T cell receptor (beta chain) appears in the sequencing data of a study of shared clonotypes between healthy human individuals. Study information: Three plates each covered CD4 naive and memory; CD8 naive two, CD8 memory one. Points from the study as a whole: In contrast to clonotypes shared by all four donors, non-shared clonotypes had lower generation probabilities.

Remarks on this clone: Its antigen is as yet unknown.

Assay: immunoSEQ multiplex PCR; the TCRdb copy retains only in-frame clones and omits some. The sample yields over a million clones, more than 95% seen once. CDR1 and CDR2 (germline): MDHEN, SYDVKM. V dropped 8 bases and J dropped 2 bases, with 11 bases sitting between them. The CDR3 length is 13 residues. Donors had no recently reported acute infections or vaccinations and were HIV-negative. The chain joins TRBV28 to TRBJ2-3; D is undetermined. The source material was naive CD4+ T cells sorted from blood. Subset noted: CD45RA+ positively selected. The source is a man aged 30 to 45 in good health. The DNA for the CDR3 is TGTGCCAGCTCCTCGGGTACCACAGATACGCAGTATTTT. Translation gives CASSSGTTDTQYF.